What follows is one TCR beta chain and its context. Its specificity is not known. With 0 bases removed from V and 7 bases from J, the gap between germline ends came to 13 bases. Germline lookup yields CDR1 SGDLS and CDR2 YYNGEE. CDR3 length equals 15 residues. The PCR employed 60 Vbeta primers together with 13 Jbeta primers. The protocol was immunoSEQ multiplex PCR, while the TCRdb copy is restricted to in-frame clones and leaves out a portion. Here the sample table reports 85,000 to 110,000 clones. This entry belongs to a study of cytomegalovirus exposure and HLA in healthy donors. Notes on the study in general: CMV serostatus was the sole immune exposure data available.

The receptor comes from a man aged 40-49 years in good health and CMV-seronegative. The V gene is TRBV9, the J gene TRBJ2-2; perhaps TRBD2 as D (5 bases). Sample: PBMCs. The CDR3 sequence: CASSVVWDGSGELFF. The CDR3 coding sequence is TGTGCCAGCAGCGTAGTCTGGGATGGGAGCGGGGAGCTGTTTTTT.